This T cell receptor (beta chain) was obtained from a study of beta chain features in type 1 diabetes. Study-wide background: About 110 million sorted cells were examined across all samples. The study, taken as a whole, reports: The study found fewer insertions and more deletions at VDJ junctions in type 1 diabetes patients. A moderate, significant TCRB CDR3 shortening appeared in type 1 diabetes across four CD4+ subsets.

Since all of the isolated RNA was reverse transcribed, expressed TCRB transcripts were what got sequenced. Libraries were prepared by immunoSEQ multiplex PCR; TCRdb keeps only in-frame clonotypes and omits some of them. This table has approximately 150,000 clones, around 10% appearing once. This CDR3 is built from 12 residues. Germline CDR1 SEHNR, CDR2 FQNEAQ (reference sequence). V was pared by 1 base and J by 4 bases, with 5 bases between. Sorting produced populations that all topped 98% purity. Remarks on this clone: Its antigen is not identified.

The clonotype originates from a man younger than 45 with type 1 diabetes. The chain carries TRBV7-9 and TRBJ2-7; D is uncertain. The sample taken for sequencing was central memory CD4+ T cells from blood. The CDR3 DNA follows: TGTGCCAGCAGCTTAGGAGTTTACGAGCAGTACTTC. Translating gives CASSLGVYEQYF.